The clone carrying this T cell receptor (beta chain) was observed at least ten times. Its cognate antigen is unknown. This sample is drawn from a study of CD8+CD57+ T cells in acquired aplastic anemia. Patients picked for sequencing had shown CD8+CD57+ cell expansion detected by flow cytometry. The TCR beta profiling, which covered VDJ combination and CDR3 sequence, was carried out using genomic DNA as the template. MiXCR, applied by TCRdb to the reads, yields one record per CDR3 protein. The sample lists approximately 190,000 distinct CDR3 sequences, nearly 50% occurring once. The ends were cut back, 7 bases at V and 4 bases at J, with 13 bases in the middle. The CDR3 runs 14 residues. CDR1 and CDR2 from the germline V gene are SNHLY and FYNNEI. Study conclusions and caveats: Patients and healthy controls showed no significant CD8+ Simpson's diversity difference.

The V gene is TRBV2, the J gene TRBJ1-4; D perhaps matches TRBD1 (5 bases). Input material: sorted CD4+, CD8+, or CD8+CD57+ T cells (not recorded which) from PBMCs. The receptor was derived from a human donor with aplastic anemia. The CDR3: CASKEGRINEKLFF. The CDR3 DNA reads as TGTGCCAGCAAGGAGGGGCGGATTAATGAAAAACTGTTTTTT.